This T cell receptor beta chain comes out of a study of blood T cells in healthy people across ages. Primers used in a second PCR of about 7 to 12 cycles were a sample-barcoded 5' primer and a J-beta primer mix. TCRdb independently ran MiXCR on the 5' RACE reads; one entry per CDR3 protein. The data contain about 1 million distinct CDR3 sequences, over 35% of them singletons. The CDR3 extends over 10 amino acids. After removal of 10 bases from V and 9 bases from J, the junction contained 3 bases not matched to a gene. CDR1 is ENHRY, CDR2 SYGVKD, per germline. This clonotype has more than one count but fewer than ten.

The sequence was obtained from a woman in her sixties in good health. The sample was blood. The rearrangement joins TRBV10-3 to TRBJ2-3, with 8 bases lining up with TRBD1. The CDR3 sequence is CATQGATQYF. For the CDR3, the DNA is TGTGCCACCCAGGGGGCCACGCAGTATTTT.